The clone carrying this T cell receptor beta chain was seen only once. Its antigen is not identified. These data belong to a study of T cell responses to AZD1222 COVID-19 vaccine. General study points: Recipients of AZD1222 seropositive at baseline numbered only 6 or 7. Along spike, vaccine-associated CD4 TCRs were found throughout, with dominance at 160-218 and 743-854. Samples come after the peak T cell response, not at day 14.

V was shortened by 5 bases and J by 8 bases, with 21 bases between the two germline ends. Germline V gene lookup returns CDR1 SGHVS and CDR2 FQNEAQ. This CDR3 has 15 amino acids. TCRdb's copy holds only in-frame clones and misses some; the assay was immunoSEQ multiplex PCR. Of over 120,000 clones in the sample, more than 85% were seen once. Sample: peripheral blood, taken on day 0 of AZD1222 vaccination. The sequence was collected from an adult in good health. The chain links TRBV7-8 to TRBJ1-1, with D tentatively TRBD1 (5 bases). Here the CDR3 DNA reads TGTGCCAGCAGCCTTGCGTCAGGGAGGGCGAGAGAAGCTTTCTTT. Translation gives CASSLASGRAREAFF.